Following are 27 T cell receptor beta chains from one sample sequenced in a study of blood T cell repertoires in COVID-19. The protocol was immunoSEQ multiplex PCR, while the TCRdb copy is restricted to in-frame clones and leaves out a portion. The table lists some 200,000 clones, around 82% of them singletons. The sample comprised PBMCs or T cells enriched from blood (not recorded which). Receptors were obtained from a middle-aged man who had recovered from COVID-19.

J is TRBJ2-7 and V is TRBV6-5; 10 bases align to TRBD1. V lost 7 bases, J lost 4 bases, and 7 bases stayed unmatched. Germline loops: CDR1 MNHEY, CDR2 SVGAGI. The CDR3 runs 14 residues. CDR3 bases: TGTGCCAGCACCTTGGACAGGGGGGGATACGAGCAGTACTTC. Its protein product is CASTLDRGGYEQYF.

V gene TRBV7-3 combines with J gene TRBJ1-6; D is perhaps TRBD1 (5 bases). The CDR3 is made up of 13 amino acids. Trimming cost V 8 bases and J 5 bases, with 10 bases left between them. Germline values: CDR1 SGHTA, CDR2 FQGTGA. CDR3 protein: CASSQDNNSPLHF. CDR3 nucleotide sequence: TGTGCCAGCTCACAGGATAATAATTCACCCCTCCACTTT.

This chain links TRBV19 with TRBJ1-1; no definite D call. CDR1 LNHDA and CDR2 SQIVND come from the germline V gene (reference sequence). Trimming removed 5 bases at V and 0 bases at J, with 16 bases between. This CDR3 contains 16 residues. CDR3 sequence: CASSPRGALLNTEAFF. Written as DNA, the CDR3 is TGTGCCAGTAGTCCCCGCGGCGCGCTATTGAACACTGAAGCTTTCTTT.

Only a few counts were recorded for this clone. The rearrangement joins TRBV19 to TRBJ1-2; 7 bases align to TRBD1. Germline V gene lookup returns CDR1 LNHDA and CDR2 SQIVND (reference sequence). V lost 1 base and J lost 2; bases outside the gene matches: 4. The CDR3 sequence is 15 residues long. CDR3 sequence reads: CASSIAQGGNYGYTF. The CDR3 coding sequence is TGTGCCAGTAGTATAGCACAAGGGGGCAACTATGGCTACACCTTC.

The rearrangement uses TRBV6-5 and TRBJ2-7; TRBD2 matches at 7 bases. This CDR3 is built from 13 residues. V trimming: 7 bases; J trimming: 3 bases; junction bases outside the gene matches: 6. Germline CDR1 MNHEY, CDR2 SVGAGI. The CDR3 DNA is TGTGCCAGCACACCGACGGGGGGCTACGAGCAGTACTTC. Translation: CASTPTGGYEQYF.

This clone was counted once. The V and J genes are TRBV10-2 and TRBJ2-3, with 11 positions matching TRBD2. The CDR3 runs to 15 residues. Per germline, CDR1 WSHSY and CDR2 SAAADI. Losses at the gene ends were 10 bases for V and 2 bases for J; bases not matched to a gene: 8. In DNA form, the CDR3 reads TGCGCCACCCGACTAGCGGGGAAATACACAGATACGCAGTATTTT. Translating it yields CATRLAGKYTDTQYF.

This CDR3 reads CASSPDSSGGYSPLHF. The CDR3 DNA reads TGTGCCAGCAGCCCTGACTCCTCGGGGGGGTATTCACCCCTCCACTTT. This sequence joins TRBV6-6 and TRBJ1-6; a weak D match, TRBD1 (5 bases). CDR1 is MNHNY and CDR2 is SVGAGI in the germline V gene (reference sequence). This CDR3 contains 16 residues. Trimming took off 6 bases at V and 8 bases at J, with 20 bases between the two ends.

The gene calls are TRBV15 and TRBJ1-6, with D tentatively TRBD1 (5 bases). CDR1 LNHNV and CDR2 YYDKDF come from the germline V gene (reference sequence). The CDR3 consists of 14 residues. Deletions cut 0 bases from V and 11 bases from J, with 11 bases between. CDR3 sequence (DNA): TGTGCCACCAGCAGAGATCCGGGGGGTACACCCCTCCACTTT. Translation gives CATSRDPGGTPLHF. The whole variable domain, remainder taken from reference TRBV15 and TRBJ1-6, is DAMVIQNPRYQVTQFGKPVTLSCSQTLNHNVMYWYQQKSSQAPKLLFHYYDKDFNNEADTPDNFQSRRPNTSFCFLDIRSPGLGDTAMYLCATSRDPGGTPLHFGNGTRLTVT.

The chain employs TRBV11-2 and TRBJ2-1, with D uncertain. The germline gives CDR1 SGHAT, CDR2 FQNNGV. The CDR3 runs to 15 residues. Trimming removed 0 bases at V and 4 bases at J, with 10 bases between. The CDR3 region has the DNA TGTGCCAGCAGCTTAGACAGGATATCTTACAATGAGCAGTTCTTC. Translated, it gives CASSLDRISYNEQFF.

The chain uses TRBV6-5 and TRBJ1-2; D is ambiguous. The CDR3 spans 14 residues. Germline assignment: CDR1 MNHEY and CDR2 SVGAGI. The V and J ends lost 5 bases and 0 bases respectively, with 10 bases between them. CDR3 in DNA: TGTGCCAGCAGTCCTTCTTTTACTAACTATGGCTACACCTTC. Protein sequence: CASSPSFTNYGYTF.

The CDR3 DNA is TGTGCCAGCAGCTTTGACCCCCGGGGGTACAATGAGCAGTTCTTC. Translation gives CASSFDPRGYNEQFF. V usage is TRBV7-2 and J usage is TRBJ2-1, with a weak D call TRBD2 (6 bases). Trimming removed 3 bases from V and 4 bases from J, with 13 bases in between. The germline gives CDR1 SGHTA, CDR2 FQGNSA. CDR3 length: 15 amino acids.

The chain links TRBV5-4 to TRBJ1-2, with 10 nucleotides matching TRBD1. V lost 3 bases and J lost 4; bases outside the gene matches: 9. The CDR3 extends over 16 amino acids. The V gene's germline CDR1 is SGHNT and CDR2 YYREEE (reference sequence). The CDR3 here is CASSSLLRDRGYGYTF. The CDR3 DNA reads as TGTGCCAGCAGCTCGCTTCTGAGGGACAGGGGCTATGGCTACACCTTC.

This sequence joins TRBV21-1 and TRBJ1-5. TRBV21-1 is a documented pseudogene. The CDR3 length is 18 residues. For the CDR3, the DNA is TGTGCCAGCAGCAAAGCGCGGGGGAAAGTCTATAGCAATCAGCCCCAGCATTTT. Its translation is CASSKARGKVYSNQPQHF.

The V call is TRBV4-2, the J call TRBJ1-5; D gene unclear. Germline CDR1 reads LGHNA; CDR2 reads YNFKEQ. CDR3 length: 15 residues. V shed 0 bases and J shed 4 bases, with 10 bases lying between them. CDR3 amino acids: CASSQEERTNQPQHF. In nucleotides, the CDR3 is TGTGCCAGCAGCCAAGAGGAACGGACTAATCAGCCCCAGCATTTT.

This clone was counted once. The V gene is TRBV7-9, the J gene TRBJ2-5; 7 bases fit TRBD1. Germline V gene sequence: CDR1 SEHNR, CDR2 FQNEAQ (reference sequence). J lost 8 bases, V lost 5 bases, and 17 bases had no gene match. The CDR3 runs 16 residues. The CDR3 is CASSDRSRTGLGTQYF. CDR3 DNA sequence: TGTGCCAGCAGCGATAGGTCCCGGACAGGTCTAGGTACCCAGTACTTC.

V usage is TRBV5-1 and J usage is TRBJ2-7; 13 bases match TRBD2. Germline V lookup: CDR1 SGHRS, CDR2 YFSETQ. Unmatched junction bases numbered 16, after V lost 4 bases and J lost 3 bases. This CDR3 comprises 19 residues. CDR3 amino acids: CASSTPTSGGSHSSYEQYF. The CDR3 coding sequence is TGCGCCAGCAGCACCCCGACTAGCGGGGGGTCTCATAGCAGCTACGAGCAGTACTTC.

CDR3 region: CASSPTGRGSPLHF. Written as DNA, the CDR3 is TGTGCCAGCTCACCAACGGGGAGGGGCTCACCCCTCCACTTT. The V gene is TRBV18, the J gene TRBJ1-6; the D gene is possibly TRBD1 (5 bases). The CDR3 extends over 14 amino acids. CDR1 is KGHSH and CDR2 is LQKENI in the germline V gene. Trimming removed 2 bases from V and 10 bases from J, with 12 bases in between.

DNA of the CDR3: TGTGCCACTCAAGGGCAGGGGGGCCACGAGCAGTACTTC. Translated, it gives CATQGQGGHEQYF. This chain uses TRBV6-5 with TRBJ2-7; D possibly corresponds to TRBD1 (7 bases). Trimming took off 10 bases at V and 5 bases at J, with 18 bases between the two ends. The CDR3 loop spans 13 amino acids. In germline, CDR1 is MNHEY, CDR2 SVGAGI.

The genes are TRBV5-1 and TRBJ1-6, with D uncertain. The germline V gene has CDR1 SGHRS and CDR2 YFSETQ. There are 14 residues in the CDR3. Trimming removed 0 bases from V and 7 bases from J, with 8 bases in between. The CDR3: CASSLAYLNSPLHF. CDR3 sequence (DNA): TGCGCCAGCAGCTTGGCTTACCTAAATTCACCCCTCCACTTT.

The chain uses TRBV30 and TRBJ1-2; 9 bases map to TRBD1. CDR3 size: 14 residues. The germline CDR1 and CDR2 sequences are GTSNPN and SVGIG (reference sequence). Unmatched junction bases numbered 10, after V lost 2 bases and J lost 9 bases. The CDR3 spells CAWSTDRGVVSYTF. The DNA for the CDR3 is TGTGCCTGGAGTACGGACAGGGGTGTCGTAAGCTACACCTTC.

This chain uses TRBV20-1 with TRBJ2-3, with D unclear. Trimming removed 3 bases at V and 4 bases at J, with 14 bases between. The CDR3 contains 14 residues. Germline V gene sequence: CDR1 DFQATT, CDR2 SNEGSKA (reference sequence). The DNA for the CDR3 is TGCAGTGCTAGTAGACTCCCAGAGGCAGATACGCAGTATTTT. It translates to CSASRLPEADTQYF.

V usage is TRBV10-3 and J usage is TRBJ1-1; D possibly corresponds to TRBD1 (5 bases). CDR1 is ENHRY, CDR2 SYGVKD, per germline. V lost 4 bases and J lost 4, with 13 bases in between. The CDR3 is made up of 14 amino acids. CDR3 protein: CAISVGWGGTEAFF. The CDR3 DNA reads TGTGCCATCAGTGTTGGGTGGGGGGGCACTGAAGCTTTCTTT.

This clone has only one observation. The CDR3 bases are TGTGCCAGGAGGACAGGACTAAATCAGCCCCAGCATTTT. Translated, it gives CARRTGLNQPQHF. This rearrangement joins TRBV5-5 to TRBJ1-5, with 7 bases that match TRBD1. The CDR3 is 13 residues long. Trimming cost V 8 bases and J 4 bases; bases outside gene matches: 6. Germline V CDR1 and CDR2: SGHKS, YYEKEE (reference sequence).

V and J are TRBV10-3 and TRBJ1-4, with a weak D call TRBD1 (6 bases). The better agreement between TRBJ2-2 and the DNA end casts doubt on the J call. Germline V gene lookup returns CDR1 ENHRY and CDR2 SYGVKD. The CDR3 totals 12 residues. CDR3 sequence: CAISPGTGELFF. For the CDR3, the DNA is TGTGCCATCAGTCCCGGGACAGGGGAGCTGTTTTTT.

The chain employs TRBV19 and TRBJ1-2; D unresolved. V lost 9 bases and J 6 bases, leaving 8 bases between the germline ends. This CDR3 comprises 10 residues. The germline V gene has CDR1 LNHDA and CDR2 SQIVND (reference sequence). The CDR3 DNA reads TGTGCCAGCGCGGATAATGGCTACACCTTC. Protein product: CASADNGYTF.

The chain carries TRBV6-5 and TRBJ1-2; D is possibly TRBD1 (5 bases). Germline values: CDR1 MNHEY, CDR2 SVGAGI. V gave up 5 bases and J gave up 5 bases, with 18 bases separating them. The CDR3 has 15 residues. The DNA of the CDR3 is TGTGCCAGCAGTATAACAGGAAGCCCCCGGTATGGCTACACCTTC. Its protein product is CASSITGSPRYGYTF.

This clone was counted once. This chain links TRBV4-2 with TRBJ1-2; 8 bases fit TRBD1. The CDR3 is 16 amino acids. V shed 0 bases, J shed 5 bases, and the junction held 8 bases outside the gene matches. Germline V lookup: CDR1 LGHNA, CDR2 YNFKEQ. CDR3 in amino acids: CASSQETGQGRYGYTF. The CDR3 DNA sequence: TGTGCCAGCAGCCAAGAAACTGGACAGGGCCGGTATGGCTACACCTTC.